This T cell receptor beta chain was captured by sequencing in a study of T cell responses to AZD1222 COVID-19 vaccine. Study outcomes and limitations: The peak T cell response came first, and repertoires were sampled only after it.

The CDR3 contains 16 residues. Germline values: CDR1 LGHNA, CDR2 YNFKEQ. V lost 1 base and J lost 2, with 11 bases in between. Measured with immunoSEQ multiplex PCR; TCRdb has only the in-frame clones, and not every one. The table includes approximately 190,000 clones, 85% to 95% detected once. To note about this clone: Its antigen remains unknown.

The starting material was peripheral blood, obtained on day 0 of AZD1222 vaccination. This TCR was recovered from an adult in good health. The chain is built from TRBV4-2 and TRBJ2-2; D tentatively fits TRBD1 or TRBD2 (6 bases each). CDR3 nucleotide sequence: TGTGCCAGCAGCCAAGGGAGGGGGGCCAACACCGGGGAGCTGTTTTTT. Encoded protein: CASSQGRGANTGELFF.